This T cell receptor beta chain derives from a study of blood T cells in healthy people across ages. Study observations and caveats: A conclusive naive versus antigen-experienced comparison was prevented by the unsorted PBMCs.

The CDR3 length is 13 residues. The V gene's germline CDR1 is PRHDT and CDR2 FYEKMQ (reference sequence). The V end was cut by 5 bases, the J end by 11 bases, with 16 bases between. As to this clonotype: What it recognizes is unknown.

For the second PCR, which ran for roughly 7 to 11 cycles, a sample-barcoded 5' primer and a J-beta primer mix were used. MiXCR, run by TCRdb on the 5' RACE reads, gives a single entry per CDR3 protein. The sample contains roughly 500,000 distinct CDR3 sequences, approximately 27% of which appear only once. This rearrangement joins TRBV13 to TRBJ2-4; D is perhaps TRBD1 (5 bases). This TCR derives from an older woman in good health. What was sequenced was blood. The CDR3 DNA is TGTGCCAGCAGCCTAATGGACACGGGCTTTCAGTACTTC. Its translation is CASSLMDTGFQYF.